The T cell receptor (beta chain) under discussion was sequenced for a study of T cells after yellow fever vaccination. Study summary: Researchers used SMART-Seq v4 Ultra Low Input to prepare fractions that had low cell numbers.

TCRdb re-called the 5' RACE reads through MiXCR, storing one row per CDR3 protein. The sample has about 430,000 distinct CDR3 sequences, about 19% seen once. Concerning this clonotype itself: Its specificity is unknown.

Notes on the study in general: The secondary T-cell response peaked on day 5, not day 15, but was weaker.

Germline CDR1 SEHNR, CDR2 FQNEAQ (reference sequence). Trimming took 5 bases from V and 3 from J; bases not matched to a gene: 8. There are 15 residues in the CDR3. The material sequenced was PBMCs, taken before the yellow fever booster vaccination. This TCR derives from a young man who received the YFV17D yellow fever vaccine. V gene TRBV7-9 combines with J gene TRBJ2-7; TRBD1 matches 9 bases. The CDR3 spells CASSQAGTGYYEQYF. CDR3 DNA sequence: TGTGCCAGCAGCCAAGCCGGGACAGGGTACTACGAGCAGTACTTC. The entire variable domain, with the rest obtained from reference TRBV7-9 and TRBJ2-7, is as follows: DTGVSQNPRHKITKRGQNVTFRCDPISEHNRLYWYRQTLGQGPEFLTYFQNEAQLEKSRLLSDRFSAERPKGSFSTLEIQRTEQGDSAMYLCASSQAGTGYYEQYFGPGTRLTVT.